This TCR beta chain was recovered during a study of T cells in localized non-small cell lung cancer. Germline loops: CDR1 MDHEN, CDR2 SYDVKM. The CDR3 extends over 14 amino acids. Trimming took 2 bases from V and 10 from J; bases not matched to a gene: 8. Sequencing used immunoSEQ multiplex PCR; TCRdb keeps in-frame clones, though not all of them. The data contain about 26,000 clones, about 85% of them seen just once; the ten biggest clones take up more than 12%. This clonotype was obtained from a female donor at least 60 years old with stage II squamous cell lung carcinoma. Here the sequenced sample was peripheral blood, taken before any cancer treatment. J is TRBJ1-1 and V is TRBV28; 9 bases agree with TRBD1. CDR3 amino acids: CASSLATDRGSAFF. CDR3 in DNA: TGTGCCAGCAGTTTAGCTACGGACAGGGGATCAGCTTTCTTT.